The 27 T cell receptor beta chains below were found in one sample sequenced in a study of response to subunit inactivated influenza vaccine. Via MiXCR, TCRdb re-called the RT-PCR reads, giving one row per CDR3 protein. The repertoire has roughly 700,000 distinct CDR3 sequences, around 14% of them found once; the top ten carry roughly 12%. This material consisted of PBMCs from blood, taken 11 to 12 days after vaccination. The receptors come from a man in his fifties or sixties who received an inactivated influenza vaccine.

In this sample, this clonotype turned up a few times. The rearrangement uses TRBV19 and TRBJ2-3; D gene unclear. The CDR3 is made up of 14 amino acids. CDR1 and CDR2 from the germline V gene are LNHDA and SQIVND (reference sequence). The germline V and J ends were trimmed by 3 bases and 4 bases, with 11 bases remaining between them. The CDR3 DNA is TGTGCCAGTAGTATGGCCATCGCAGCAGATACGCAGTATTTT. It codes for CASSMAIAADTQYF. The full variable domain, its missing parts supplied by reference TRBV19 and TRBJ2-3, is DGGITQSPKYLFRKEGQNVTLSCEQNLNHDAMYWYRQDPGQGLRLIYYSQIVNDFQKGDIAEGYSVSREKKESFPLTVTSAQKNPTAFYLCASSMAIAADTQYFGPGTRLTVL.

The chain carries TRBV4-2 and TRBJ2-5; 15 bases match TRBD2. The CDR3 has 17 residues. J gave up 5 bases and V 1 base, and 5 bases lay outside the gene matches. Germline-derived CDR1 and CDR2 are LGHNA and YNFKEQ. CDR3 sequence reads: CASSQGTSGGAVETQYF. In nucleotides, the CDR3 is TGTGCCAGCAGCCAAGGGACTAGCGGGGGGGCGGTTGAGACCCAGTACTTC.

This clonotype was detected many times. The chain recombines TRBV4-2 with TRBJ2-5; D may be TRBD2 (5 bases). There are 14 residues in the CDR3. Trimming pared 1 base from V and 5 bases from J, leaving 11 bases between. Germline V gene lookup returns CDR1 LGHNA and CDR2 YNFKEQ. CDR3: CASSQGGNEETQYF. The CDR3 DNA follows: TGTGCCAGCAGCCAAGGAGGGAACGAGGAGACCCAGTACTTC.

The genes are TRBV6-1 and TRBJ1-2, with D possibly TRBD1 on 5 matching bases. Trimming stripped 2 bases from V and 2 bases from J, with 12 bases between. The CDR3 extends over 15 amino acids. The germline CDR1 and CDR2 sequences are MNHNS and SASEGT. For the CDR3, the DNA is TGTGCCAGCAGTGAATTCGGCAGGGCGAACTATGGCTACACCTTC. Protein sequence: CASSEFGRANYGYTF.

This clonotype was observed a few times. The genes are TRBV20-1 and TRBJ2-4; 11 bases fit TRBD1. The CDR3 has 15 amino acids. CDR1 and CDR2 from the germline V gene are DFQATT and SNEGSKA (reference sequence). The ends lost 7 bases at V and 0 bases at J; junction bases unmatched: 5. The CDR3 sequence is CSGDRGGLAKNIQYF. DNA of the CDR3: TGCAGTGGGGACAGGGGGGGATTAGCCAAAAACATTCAGTACTTC.

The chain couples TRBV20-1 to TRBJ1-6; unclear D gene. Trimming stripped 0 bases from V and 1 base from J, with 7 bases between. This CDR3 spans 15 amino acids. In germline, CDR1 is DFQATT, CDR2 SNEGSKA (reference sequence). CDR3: CSARETQSYNSPLHF. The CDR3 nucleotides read TGCAGTGCTAGAGAGACACAGTCCTATAATTCACCCCTCCACTTT.

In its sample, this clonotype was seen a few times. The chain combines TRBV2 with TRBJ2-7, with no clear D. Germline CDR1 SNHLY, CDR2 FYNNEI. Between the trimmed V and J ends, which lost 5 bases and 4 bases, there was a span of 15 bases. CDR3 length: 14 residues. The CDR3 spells CASSFSTRAYEQYF. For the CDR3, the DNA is TGTGCCAGCAGTTTCTCCACCCGGGCATACGAGCAGTACTTC.

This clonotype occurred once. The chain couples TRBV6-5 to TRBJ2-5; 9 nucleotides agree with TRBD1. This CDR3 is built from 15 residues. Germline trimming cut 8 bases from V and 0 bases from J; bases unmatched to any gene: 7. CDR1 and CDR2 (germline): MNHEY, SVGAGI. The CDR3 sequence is CASGYGTGYQETQYF. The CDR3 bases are TGTGCCAGCGGCTACGGGACAGGGTACCAAGAGACCCAGTACTTC.

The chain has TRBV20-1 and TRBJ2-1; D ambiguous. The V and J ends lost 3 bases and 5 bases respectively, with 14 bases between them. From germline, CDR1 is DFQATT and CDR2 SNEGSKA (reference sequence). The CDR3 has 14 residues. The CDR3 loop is CSASALVPHNEQFF. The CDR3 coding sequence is TGCAGTGCTAGTGCTCTAGTCCCCCACAATGAGCAGTTCTTC.

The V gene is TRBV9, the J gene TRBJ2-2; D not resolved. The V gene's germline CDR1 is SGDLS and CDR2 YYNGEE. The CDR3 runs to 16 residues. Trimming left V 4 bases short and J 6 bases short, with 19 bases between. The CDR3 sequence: CASSRIVGVKAGELFF. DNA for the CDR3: TGTGCCAGCAGCAGAATTGTGGGTGTAAAAGCCGGGGAGCTGTTTTTT.

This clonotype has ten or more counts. The CDR3, as DNA: TGCGCCAGCAGCTCGGACAGTAAGAACACTGAAGCTTTCTTT. Translating it yields CASSSDSKNTEAFF. The chain combines TRBV5-1 with TRBJ1-1; D might be TRBD1 (6 bases). Trimming took 3 bases from V and 1 from J, leaving 10 bases between them. CDR3 length: 14 amino acids. CDR1 and CDR2 (germline): SGHRS, YFSETQ.

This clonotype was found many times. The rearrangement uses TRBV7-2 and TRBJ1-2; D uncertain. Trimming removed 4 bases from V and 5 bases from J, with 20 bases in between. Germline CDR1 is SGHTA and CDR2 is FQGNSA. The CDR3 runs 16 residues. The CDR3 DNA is TGTGCCAGCAGCTCCCTCTTCGGGGTCGGGGATTATGGCTACACCTTC. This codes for CASSSLFGVGDYGYTF.

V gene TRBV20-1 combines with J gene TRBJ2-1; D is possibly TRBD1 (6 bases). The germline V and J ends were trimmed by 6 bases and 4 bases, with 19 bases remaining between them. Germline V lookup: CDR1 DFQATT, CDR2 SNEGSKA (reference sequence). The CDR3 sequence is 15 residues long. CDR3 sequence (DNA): TGCAGTGCCCAAACACCTATGACAGGTTACAATGAGCAGTTCTTC. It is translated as CSAQTPMTGYNEQFF.

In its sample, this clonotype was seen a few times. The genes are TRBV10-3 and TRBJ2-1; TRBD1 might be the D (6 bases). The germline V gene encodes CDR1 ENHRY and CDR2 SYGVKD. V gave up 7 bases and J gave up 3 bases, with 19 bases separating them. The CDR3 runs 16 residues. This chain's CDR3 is CAITTRDMTNYNEQFF. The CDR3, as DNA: TGTGCCATCACTACTCGGGACATGACTAACTACAATGAGCAGTTCTTC.

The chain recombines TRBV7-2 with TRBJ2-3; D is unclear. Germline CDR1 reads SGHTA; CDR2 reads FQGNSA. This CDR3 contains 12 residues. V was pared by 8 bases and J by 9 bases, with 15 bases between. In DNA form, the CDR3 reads TGTGCCAGCTCCCACGGCGGAAACACGCAGTATTTT. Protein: CASSHGGNTQYF.

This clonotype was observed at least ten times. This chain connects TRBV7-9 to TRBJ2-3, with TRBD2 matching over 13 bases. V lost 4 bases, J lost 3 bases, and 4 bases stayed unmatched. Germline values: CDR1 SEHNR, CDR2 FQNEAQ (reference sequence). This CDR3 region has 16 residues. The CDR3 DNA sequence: TGTGCCAGCAGCTCATCACTAGCGGGGGGGACAGATACGCAGTATTTT. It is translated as CASSSSLAGGTDTQYF.

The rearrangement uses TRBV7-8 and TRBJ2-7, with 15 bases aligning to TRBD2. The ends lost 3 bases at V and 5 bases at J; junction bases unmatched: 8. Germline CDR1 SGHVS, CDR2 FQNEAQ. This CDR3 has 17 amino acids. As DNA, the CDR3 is TGTGCCAGCAGCTTGTCGTTCGGACTAGCGGGGGGGAACGAGCAGTACTTC. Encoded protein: CASSLSFGLAGGNEQYF.

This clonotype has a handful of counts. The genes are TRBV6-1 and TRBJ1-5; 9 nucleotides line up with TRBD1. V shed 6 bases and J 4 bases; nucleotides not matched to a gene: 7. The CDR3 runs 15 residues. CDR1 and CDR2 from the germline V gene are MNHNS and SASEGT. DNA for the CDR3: TGTGCCAGCAGGAAGGGGACAGGGACAAATCAGCCCCAGCATTTT. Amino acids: CASRKGTGTNQPQHF.

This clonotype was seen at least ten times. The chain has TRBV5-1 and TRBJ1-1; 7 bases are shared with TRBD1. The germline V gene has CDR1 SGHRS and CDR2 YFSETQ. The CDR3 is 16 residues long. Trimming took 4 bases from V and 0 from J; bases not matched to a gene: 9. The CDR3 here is CASSMTGLLMNTEAFF. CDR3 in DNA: TGCGCCAGCAGCATGACAGGGCTACTCATGAACACTGAAGCTTTCTTT.

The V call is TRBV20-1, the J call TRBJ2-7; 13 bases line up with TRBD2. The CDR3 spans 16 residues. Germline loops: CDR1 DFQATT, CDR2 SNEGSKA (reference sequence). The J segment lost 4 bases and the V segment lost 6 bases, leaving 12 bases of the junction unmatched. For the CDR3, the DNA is TGCAGTGCCCCTGGTGTGCAGACTAGCGGGAGGTACGAGCAGTACTTC. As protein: CSAPGVQTSGRYEQYF.

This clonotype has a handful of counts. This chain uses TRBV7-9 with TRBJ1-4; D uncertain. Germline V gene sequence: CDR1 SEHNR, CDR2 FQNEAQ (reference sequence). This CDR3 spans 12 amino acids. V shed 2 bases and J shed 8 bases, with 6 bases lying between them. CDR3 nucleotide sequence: TGTGCCAGCAGCTTAAATGGCGAAAAACTGTTTTTT. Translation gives CASSLNGEKLFF.

As DNA, the CDR3 is TGTGCCAGCTCACCGACAGGGAACATTGTGGAAAAACTGTTTTTT. Translation: CASSPTGNIVEKLFF. The V and J genes are TRBV18 and TRBJ1-4; TRBD1 matches at 7 bases. The germline V gene encodes CDR1 KGHSH and CDR2 LQKENI. This CDR3 region has 15 residues. J was trimmed by 8 bases and V by 3 bases; bases with no gene match: 9.

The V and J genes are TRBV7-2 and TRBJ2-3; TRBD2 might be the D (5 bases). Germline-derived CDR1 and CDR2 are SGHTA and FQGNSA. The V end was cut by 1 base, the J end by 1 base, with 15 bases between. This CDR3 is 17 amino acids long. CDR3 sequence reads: CASSLGPPRAGTDTQYF. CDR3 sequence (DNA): TGTGCCAGCAGCTTAGGCCCGCCGAGAGCGGGCACAGATACGCAGTATTTT.

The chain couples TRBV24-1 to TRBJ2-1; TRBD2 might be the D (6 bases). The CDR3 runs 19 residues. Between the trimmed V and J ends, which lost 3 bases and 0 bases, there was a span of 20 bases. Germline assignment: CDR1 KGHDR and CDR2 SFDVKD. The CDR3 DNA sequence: TGTGCCACCAGTGATACCAAAACCTCCACTAGCAGCTCCTACAATGAGCAGTTCTTC. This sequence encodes CATSDTKTSTSSSYNEQFF.

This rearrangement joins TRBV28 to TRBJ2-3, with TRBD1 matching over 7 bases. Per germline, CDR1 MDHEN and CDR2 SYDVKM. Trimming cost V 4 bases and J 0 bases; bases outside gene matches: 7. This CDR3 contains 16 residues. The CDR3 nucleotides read TGTGCCAGCAGTTCGGACAGGAGTGCTAGCACAGATACGCAGTATTTT. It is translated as CASSSDRSASTDTQYF.

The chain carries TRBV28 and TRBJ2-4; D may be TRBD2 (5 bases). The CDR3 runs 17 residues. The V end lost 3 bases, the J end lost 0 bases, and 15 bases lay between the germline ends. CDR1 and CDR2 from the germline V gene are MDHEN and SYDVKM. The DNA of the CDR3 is TGTGCCAGCAGTTTGCCCTTGGTGGGAGTAGCCAAAAACATTCAGTACTTC. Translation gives CASSLPLVGVAKNIQYF.

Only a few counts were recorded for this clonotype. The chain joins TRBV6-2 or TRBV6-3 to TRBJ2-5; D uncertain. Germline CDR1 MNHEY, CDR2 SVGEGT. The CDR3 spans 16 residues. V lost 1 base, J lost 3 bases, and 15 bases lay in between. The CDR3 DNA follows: TGTGCCAGCAGTTACTTGGCAGGTCGGGCCAAAGAGACCCAGTACTTC. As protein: CASSYLAGRAKETQYF.